This T cell receptor beta chain was identified in a study of blood T cell repertoires in COVID-19. Across the study: COVID-19 samples, acute and convalescent, were from the United States, Italy and Spain. PBMCs, B-cell-depleted T cells, or T cells were the source of the cDNA or gDNA that made up the material.

In the authors' workflow: Estimation of nucleated cell counts was performed using reference gene primer amplification. TCRdb's copy holds only in-frame clones and misses some; the assay was immunoSEQ multiplex PCR. That table supplies the V and J calls and clone size; D and trimming were determined from the DNA. The data contain over 200,000 clones, about 90% of them singletons. CDR3 length equals 15 residues. V lost 3 bases to trimming and J lost 4 bases, with 12 bases between them. Germline lookup yields CDR1 LNHDA and CDR2 SQIVND (reference sequence). The cohort comprised adults aged 18 to 89 years residing in approximately 22 US areas.

The sequencing input was PBMCs or T cells enriched from blood (not recorded which). V is TRBV19 and J is TRBJ2-2; D is uncertain. The TCR comes from a human donor in a cohort exposed to, infected with or recovered from COVID-19 (not recorded which). The donor label of this sample is uncertain. The CDR3 protein is CASSITRTLTGELFF. CDR3 DNA sequence: TGTGCCAGTAGTATCACGAGAACGCTCACCGGGGAGCTGTTTTTT.